The 2 T cell receptor beta chains listed next were all sequenced from one sample in a study of cytomegalovirus exposure and HLA in healthy donors. Both 60 Vbeta primers and 13 Jbeta primers went into the PCR. TCRdb's copy holds only in-frame clones and misses some; the assay was immunoSEQ multiplex PCR. This sample has over 150,000 clones, with 70% to 85% found just once. Material: PBMCs. These receptors were collected from a girl aged 2 to 9 in good health and CMV-seropositive.

This clone was found once. The chain links TRBV7-8 to TRBJ1-2; D remains ambiguous. CDR3 length: 14 residues. V was pared by 0 bases and J by 5 bases, with 10 bases between. Looked up from germline, CDR1 is SGHVS and CDR2 is FQNEAQ. For the CDR3, the DNA is TGTGCCAGCAGCTTAGCCAGAGAGGCGTATGGCTACACCTTC. Its translation: CASSLAREAYGYTF.

This clone occurred once. The chain recombines TRBV2 with TRBJ2-6, with no clear D. Looked up from germline, CDR1 is SNHLY and CDR2 is FYNNEI. The CDR3 totals 15 residues. V dropped 6 bases and J dropped 0 bases, with 9 bases sitting between them. CDR3 sequence: CASSPRNSGANVLTF. The CDR3 DNA sequence: TGTGCCAGCAGCCCGCGAAACTCTGGGGCCAACGTCCTGACTTTC.